The text below deals with one T cell receptor (beta chain). Here immunoSEQ multiplex PCR was the method, and the copy in TCRdb shows in-frame clones only, minus some. The sample shows 89,000 or so clones, roughly four fifths of them seen only once. Per germline, CDR1 GTSNPN and CDR2 SVGIG (reference sequence). Trimming removed 3 bases at V and 4 bases at J, with 16 bases between. This CDR3 region has 14 residues. The data were taken from a study of radiotherapy plus CTLA-4 blockade in lung cancer. This sequence originates from a human donor with non-small cell lung cancer who had a partial response to radiotherapy plus ipilimumab. The rearrangement links TRBV30 to TRBJ2-7; D may be TRBD2 (5 bases). Source: peripheral blood, taken from a patient treated with radiotherapy plus ipilimumab. The CDR3 DNA is TGTGCCTGGAGCCTCCGGGGATCCGGGTACGAGCAGTACTTC. Translation gives CAWSLRGSGYEQYF.